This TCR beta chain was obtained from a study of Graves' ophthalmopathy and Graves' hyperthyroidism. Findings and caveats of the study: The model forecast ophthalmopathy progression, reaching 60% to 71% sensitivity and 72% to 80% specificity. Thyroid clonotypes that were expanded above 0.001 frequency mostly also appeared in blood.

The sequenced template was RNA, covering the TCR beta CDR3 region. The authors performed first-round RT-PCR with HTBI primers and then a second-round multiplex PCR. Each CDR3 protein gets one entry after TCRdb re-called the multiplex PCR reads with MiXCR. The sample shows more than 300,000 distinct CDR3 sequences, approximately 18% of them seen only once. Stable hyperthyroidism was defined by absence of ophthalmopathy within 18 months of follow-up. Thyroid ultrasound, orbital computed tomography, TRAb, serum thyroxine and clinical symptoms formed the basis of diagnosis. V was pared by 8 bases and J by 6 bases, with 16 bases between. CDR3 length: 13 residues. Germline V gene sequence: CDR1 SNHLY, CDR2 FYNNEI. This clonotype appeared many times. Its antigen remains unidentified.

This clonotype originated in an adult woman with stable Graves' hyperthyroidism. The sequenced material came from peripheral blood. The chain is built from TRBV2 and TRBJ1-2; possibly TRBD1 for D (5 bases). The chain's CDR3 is CASALRDDNGYTF. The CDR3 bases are TGTGCCAGCGCCCTTAGGGACGACAATGGCTACACCTTC.